The clone carrying this T cell receptor (beta chain) is a singleton in its sample. The CDR3 covers 14 residues. Trimming took 6 bases from V and 3 from J; bases not matched to a gene: 6. Germline V lookup: CDR1 PRHDT, CDR2 FYEKMQ (reference sequence). Sequenced by immunoSEQ multiplex PCR; TCRdb stores in-frame clones only, minus some. The sample has 100,000 to 120,000 clones, over 80% seen once. The data were obtained in a study of T cells after somatic rescue of genetic block. The sample consisted of peripheral blood mononuclear cells (PBMCs). This chain connects TRBV13 to TRBJ1-1, with 8 positions matching TRBD1. The sequence derives from a young woman. CDR3 residues: CASRVTGVYTEAFF. CDR3 coding DNA: TGTGCCAGCAGGGTGACAGGGGTCTACACTGAAGCTTTCTTT. The whole variable domain, filled in from reference TRBV13 and TRBJ1-1, reads AAGVIQSPRHLIKEKRETATLKCYPIPRHDTVYWYQQGPGQDPQFLISFYEKMQSDKGSIPDRFSAQQFSDYHSELNMSSLELGDSALYFCASRVTGVYTEAFFGQGTRLTVV.